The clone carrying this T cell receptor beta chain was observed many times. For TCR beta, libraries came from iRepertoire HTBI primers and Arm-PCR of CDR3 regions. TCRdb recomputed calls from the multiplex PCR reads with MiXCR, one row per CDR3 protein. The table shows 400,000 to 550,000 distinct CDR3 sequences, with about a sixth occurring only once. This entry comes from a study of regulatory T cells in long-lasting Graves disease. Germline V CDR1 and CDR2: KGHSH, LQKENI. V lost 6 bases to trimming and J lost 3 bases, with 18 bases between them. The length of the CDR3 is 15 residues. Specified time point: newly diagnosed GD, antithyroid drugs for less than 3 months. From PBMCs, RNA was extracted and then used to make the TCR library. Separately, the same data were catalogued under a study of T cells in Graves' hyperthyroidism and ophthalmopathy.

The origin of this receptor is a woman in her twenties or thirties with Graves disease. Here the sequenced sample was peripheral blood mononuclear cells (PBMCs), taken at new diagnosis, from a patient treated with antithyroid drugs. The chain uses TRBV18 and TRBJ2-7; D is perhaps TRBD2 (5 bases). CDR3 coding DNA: TGTGCCAGCTCCCCGGTGGAGGTAACTCACTACGAGCAGTACTTC. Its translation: CASSPVEVTHYEQYF. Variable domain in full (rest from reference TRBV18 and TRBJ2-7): NAGVMQNPRHLVRRRGQEARLRCSPMKGHSHVYWYRQLPEEGLKFMVYLQKENIIDESGMPKERFSAEFPKEGPSILRIQQVVRGDSAAYFCASSPVEVTHYEQYFGPGTRLTVT.